This TCR beta chain came from a study of blood T cell repertoires in COVID-19 (dated by TCRdb to about 2020). With respect to the entire study: Samples from collaborators originated in the United States, Italy and Spain and spanned both the acute and convalescent phases of COVID-19. Where available, HLA class I and class II types were taken from metadata supplied by the sample provider and were not determined by assay-based typing. The repertoires were released in a freely available public database intended as a resource for research on the immune response to SARS-CoV-2. Samples came from the ongoing ImmuneRACE study (first 160 participants) plus 1,254 subjects from 6 global collaborators. Sample metadata almost always included a de-identified subject ID, COVID-19 status, age in years and sex. The prospective study material was composed of cDNA or gDNA derived from T cells, B-cell-depleted T cells, or PBMCs. Deeply sampled blood TCRbeta repertoires from subjects exposed to, actively infected with, or recovered from COVID-19 were included in the dataset. Broader findings and caveats from the paper: The amount of clinical and demographic metadata varied by source and participant and was provided uncurated.

This clone was found a few times. Its target antigen remains unknown. Base qualities were left out, and no much larger clone turns up one base away. The collaborating institutions used their own protocols to collect whole blood in K2EDTA tubes. For TCRbeta analysis, collaborators shipped samples in one of three forms: frozen whole blood, isolated PBMCs, or DNA extracted from either of those sample types. TCRbeta CDR3 regions were amplified from genomic DNA using the immunoSEQ Assay, a bias-controlled multiplex PCR. Regarding the original processing steps: Nucleated cell counts per sample were estimated from amplification of reference gene primers within the assay. To quantify the absolute abundance of each unique TCRbeta CDR3 rearrangement, sequence reads were collapsed and filtered. For each sample, productive Simpson clonality was calculated as the square root of Simpson's diversity index over productive rearrangements. As stored in TCRdb, this immuneACCESS dataset retains in-frame rearrangements with V and J assigned. A fraction of the clones does not appear; measured against another copy, unresolved V genes explain less than half of the discrepancy, and the remainder lacks a known reason. The V and J calls and clone size are taken from that table; D and trimming were inferred from the DNA. For this sample the table gives around 39,000 clones, of which approximately 81% were detected only once. The ten largest make up approximately 30% of the sample.

Ends trimmed: V by 3 bases, J by 3 bases; bases unmatched to a gene: 6. From its cysteine to its phenylalanine, the CDR3 spans 15 amino acids. Solely the CDR3 DNA is kept, with 45 bases framed from the first base. CDR1 and CDR2, looked up from the germline V gene, are MGHRA and YSYEKL. Recombination connected TRBV4-1 to TRBJ1-1; 8 junctional bases match TRBD1. The receptor was derived from a man older than 75 with active or convalescent COVID-19. The material sequenced was peripheral blood. The nucleotide sequence reads as follows: TGCGCCAGCAGCCATCCGGACAGGGATGACACTGAAGCTTTCTTT. Its coded protein is CASSHPDRDDTEAFF.